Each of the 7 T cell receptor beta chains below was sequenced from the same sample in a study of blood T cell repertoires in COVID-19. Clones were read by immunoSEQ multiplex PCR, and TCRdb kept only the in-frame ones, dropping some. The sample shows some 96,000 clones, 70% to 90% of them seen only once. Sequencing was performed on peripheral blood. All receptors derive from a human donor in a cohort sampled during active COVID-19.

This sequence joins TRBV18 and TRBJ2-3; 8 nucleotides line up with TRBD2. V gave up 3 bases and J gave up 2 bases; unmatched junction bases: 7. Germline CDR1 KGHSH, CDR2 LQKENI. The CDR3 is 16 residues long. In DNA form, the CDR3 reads TGTGCCAGCTCACCGCTACTAGCGGAGACCACAGATACGCAGTATTTT. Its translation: CASSPLLAETTDTQYF.

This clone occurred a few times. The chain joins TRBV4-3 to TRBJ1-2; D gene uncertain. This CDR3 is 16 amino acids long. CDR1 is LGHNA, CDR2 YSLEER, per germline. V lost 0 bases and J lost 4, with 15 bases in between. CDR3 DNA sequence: TGCGCCAGCAGCCAAGATTACGCAGACAAGATCTATGGCTACACCTTC. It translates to CASSQDYADKIYGYTF.

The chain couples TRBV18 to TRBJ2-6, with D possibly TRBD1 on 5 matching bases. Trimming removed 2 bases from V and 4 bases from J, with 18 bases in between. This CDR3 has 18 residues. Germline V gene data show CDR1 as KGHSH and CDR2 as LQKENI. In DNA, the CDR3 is TGTGCCAGCTCACCAACAGGACCGTCGGGCCCCGGGGCCAACGTCCTGACTTTC. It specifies CASSPTGPSGPGANVLTF.

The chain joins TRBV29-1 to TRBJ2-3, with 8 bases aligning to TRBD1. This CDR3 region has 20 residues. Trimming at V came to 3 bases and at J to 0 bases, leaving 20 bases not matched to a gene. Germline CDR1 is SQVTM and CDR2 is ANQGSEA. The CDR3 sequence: CSVDRFGPGQVSPSTDTQYF. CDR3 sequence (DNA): TGCAGCGTTGACAGGTTTGGACCGGGACAGGTATCCCCTAGCACAGATACGCAGTATTTT.

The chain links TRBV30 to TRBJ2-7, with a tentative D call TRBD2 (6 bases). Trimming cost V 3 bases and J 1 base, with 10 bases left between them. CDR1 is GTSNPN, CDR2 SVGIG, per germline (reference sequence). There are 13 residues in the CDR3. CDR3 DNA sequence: TGTGCCTGGAGCCGGGGGAAGTCCTACGAGCAGTACTTC. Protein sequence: CAWSRGKSYEQYF.

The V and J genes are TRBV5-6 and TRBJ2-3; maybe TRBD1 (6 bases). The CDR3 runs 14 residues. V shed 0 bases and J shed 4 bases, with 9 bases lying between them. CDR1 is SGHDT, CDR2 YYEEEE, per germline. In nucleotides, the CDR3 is TGTGCCAGCAGCTTGGGCAGGGGTGCAGATACGCAGTATTTT. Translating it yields CASSLGRGADTQYF. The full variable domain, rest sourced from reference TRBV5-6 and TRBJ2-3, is DAGVTQSPTHLIKTRGQQVTLRCSPKSGHDTVSWYQQALGQGPQFIFQYYEEEERQRGNFPDRFSGHQFPNYSSELNVNALLLGDSALYLCASSLGRGADTQYFGPGTRLTVL.

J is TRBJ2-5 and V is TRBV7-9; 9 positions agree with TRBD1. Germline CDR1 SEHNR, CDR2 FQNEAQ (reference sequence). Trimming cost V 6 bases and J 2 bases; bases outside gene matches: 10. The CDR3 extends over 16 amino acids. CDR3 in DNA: TGTGCCAGCAGTCCTACAGGGGGCCGCCTACAAGAGACCCAGTACTTC. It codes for CASSPTGGRLQETQYF. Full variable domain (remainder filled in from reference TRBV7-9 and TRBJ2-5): DTGVSQNPRHKITKRGQNVTFRCDPISEHNRLYWYRQTLGQGPEFLTYFQNEAQLEKSRLLSDRFSAERPKGSFSTLEIQRTEQGDSAMYLCASSPTGGRLQETQYFGPGTRLLVL.